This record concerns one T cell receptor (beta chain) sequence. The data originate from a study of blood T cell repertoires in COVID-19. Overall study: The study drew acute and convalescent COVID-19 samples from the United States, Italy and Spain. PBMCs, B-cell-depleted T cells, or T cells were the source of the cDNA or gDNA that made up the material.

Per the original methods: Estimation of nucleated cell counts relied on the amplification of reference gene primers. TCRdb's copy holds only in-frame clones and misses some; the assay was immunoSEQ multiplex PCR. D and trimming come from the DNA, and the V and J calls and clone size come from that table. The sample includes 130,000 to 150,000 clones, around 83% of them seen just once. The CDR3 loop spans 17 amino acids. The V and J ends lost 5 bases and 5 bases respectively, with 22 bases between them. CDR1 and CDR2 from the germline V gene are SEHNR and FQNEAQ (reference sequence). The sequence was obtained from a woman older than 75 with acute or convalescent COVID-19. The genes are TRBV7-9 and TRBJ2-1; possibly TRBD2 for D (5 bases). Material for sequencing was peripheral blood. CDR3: CASSPNYGRSTHNEQFF. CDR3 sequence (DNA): TGTGCCAGCAGCCCCAACTATGGGAGAAGCACCCACAATGAGCAGTTCTTC.